Included here is one T cell receptor (beta chain) sequence, with context. Its antigen is currently not known. It has no much larger one-base neighbor in the sample; base qualities were not kept. The data originate from a study of graft-versus-host responses after intestinal transplantation (dated by TCRdb to about 2021). Looking at the study overall: The transplants that recipients received were multivisceral, liver-intestinal, or isolated intestinal. Alloreactive clones were identified by sequencing pre-transplant mixed lymphocyte reaction products and comparing them with unstimulated pre-transplant donor and recipient T cells. After intestinal transplantation, graft-versus-host and host-versus-graft alloreactive T cell clones were followed in the graft, circulation and bone marrow using bulk TCR-beta CDR3 sequencing. Samples from three later patients were sequenced in-house on an Illumina MiSeq with MiXCR processing rather than by the commercial service. A cohort of 20 to 25 intestinal transplant recipients, including one retransplant, was enrolled, and 3 patients lacking pretransplant specimens were excluded. Anti-thymocyte globulin induction was given to all recipients, followed by maintenance tacrolimus and steroids for about 3 years. Donor T cell macrochimerism was defined as a peak of at least 4% donor T cells among recipient peripheral blood mononuclear cells.

Taken with the paper, the label for time point translates to: cells obtained before transplantation from donor or recipient. CD3+CD4+ and CD3+CD8+ populations were FACS-sorted from unstimulated pre-transplant donor and recipient cells taken from spleen or lymph nodes. CDR1 ENHRY and CDR2 SYGVKD are derived from the germline V gene. The CDR3 has 13 amino acids, counting the end cysteine and phenylalanine. Left in the record is the CDR3 DNA by itself, 39 bases read in frame from the first base. The V end loses 4 bases and the J end loses 1 base, and a stretch of 7 bases separates them. Libraries were prepared through the immunoSEQ multiplex PCR assay. In most patients, genomic DNA was isolated using the Qiagen DNeasy Blood and Tissue Kit and sent frozen to Adaptive Biotechnologies for TCR sequencing. Adaptive Biotechnologies carried out high-throughput TCR-beta CDR3 sequencing of genomic DNA for most patients. From the authors' description of their analysis: Adaptive's ImmunoSEQ software was the source of the TCR sequencing data for about 17 patients, while a few other patients were processed with MiXCR and VDJtools. CD4 versus CD8 sorting errors were corrected by removing sequences found in both subsets at a frequency ratio below 5:1. Because the origin of CDR3 nucleotide sequences shared between donor and recipient could not be assigned, those sequences were removed. To count as alloreactive, a clone needed at least 2-fold expansion over unstimulated cells and a minimum CFSE-low frequency of 0.002% (template counts) or 0.001% (read counts). Mappable clones were those detected in sequenced pre-transplant spleen, lymph node, or MLR CFSE-low populations of the donor or recipient. Cumulative frequency of alloreactive clones was calculated as a percentage of all sequences weighted by copy number. TCRdb obtained this table from immuneACCESS and retained in-frame rearrangements with V and J assigned. These tables miss some clones; where compared with another copy, unresolved V genes account for less than half of the shortfall, and the remainder is unexplained. V and J calls plus clone size are reproduced from that table; the DNA served to infer D and trimming. Here the sample has about 100,000 clones; approximately 84% occur a single time. More than 0.8% of the sample goes to the ten largest clones.

Overall study results and their limits: Early after transplant, declines in HvG clones were associated with peak levels of circulating GvH clones. GvH clones were detected in recipient bone marrow, and some of these GvH clones were observed earlier in ileal mucosa or blood, consistent with an intestinal mucosal origin. Conclusions were limited by the relatively low number and heterogeneity of intestinal transplant patients. High GvH to HvG T cell clonal ratios were observed in the allografts of patients with donor T cell macrochimerism.

Rearrangement joined TRBV10-3 to TRBJ1-1; the D gene cannot be named for sure. Specimen: unstimulated CD4+ T cells sorted from spleen or lymph node cells, collected before intestinal transplant. The clonotype was recovered from a human donor who received an intestinal transplant. The DNA is TGTGCCATCAGTGGGTCGGGGAACACTGAAGCTTTCTTT. This is translated as CAISGSGNTEAFF.